This T cell receptor beta chain stems from a study of glioma-infiltrating T cells. In the study overall: Approximately 920,000 peripheral T cells were targeted at roughly 4.5- to 11-fold coverage. Findings and limits, study-wide: Shared blood CDR3 signature motifs marked patients with low tissue-blood divergence.

The ends lost 7 bases at V and 4 bases at J; junction bases unmatched: 6. The CDR3 runs 14 residues. The germline V gene has CDR1 MDHEN and CDR2 SYDVKM. Notes on this clonotype: The antigen is unknown.

Using RNA template, CDR3s of TCR alpha and beta were amplified with iRepertoire arm-PCR. From the multiplex PCR reads, TCRdb called clonotypes with MiXCR, one entry per CDR3 protein. The data show roughly 350,000 distinct CDR3 sequences, around 38% seen once. The TCR originated in a human donor with low-grade glioma or glioblastoma, undergoing nonglioma brain surgery, or in good health (not recorded which). The gene calls are TRBV28 and TRBJ2-1; 8 bases map to TRBD1. The sequenced sample was glioma tissue, nonneoplastic brain tissue, or PBMCs (not recorded which). The CDR3 sequence: CASILQGVYNEQFF. The CDR3 bases are TGTGCCAGCATCTTACAGGGGGTTTACAATGAGCAGTTCTTC.